These 25 T cell receptor beta chains originate from one sample sequenced in a study of vaccination and CD4 T cells after COVID-19. With the Oncomine TCR Beta short-read assay, DNA from cultured CD4+ T cells was sequenced. TCRdb recomputed calls from the PCR reads with MiXCR, one row per CDR3 protein. The sample carries 20,000 or so distinct CDR3 sequences, roughly 55% recorded once. Their antigens remain unidentified. Described treatment: roughly 10-day PBMC culture with coronavirus spike peptide pools or control peptides (ViraFEST assay). The sequenced material came from CD4+ T cells from blood, cultured in vitro. These receptors all stem from a human donor who had recovered from COVID-19.

The chain couples TRBV20-1 to TRBJ2-3; 14 bases agree with TRBD2. Losses at the gene ends were 4 bases for V and 4 bases for J; bases not matched to a gene: 7. The CDR3 spans 16 residues. Germline assignment: CDR1 DFQATT and CDR2 SNEGSKA (reference sequence). The CDR3 region has the DNA TGCAGTGCTATGGGACTAGCGGGAGCCCCCTCAGATACGCAGTATTTT. It encodes CSAMGLAGAPSDTQYF.

The rearrangement links TRBV2 to TRBJ2-7, with TRBD1 as a possible D gene (5 bases). The germline CDR1 and CDR2 sequences are SNHLY and FYNNEI. The CDR3 contains 14 residues. Trimming removed 6 bases at V and 6 bases at J, with 18 bases between. As DNA, the CDR3 is TGTGCCAGCAGGATCCAGGCAGGGCGATCCGAGCAGTACTTC. It yields the protein CASRIQAGRSEQYF.

V is TRBV6-1 and J is TRBJ2-4; D remains ambiguous. CDR3 size: 13 residues. Deletions cut 8 bases from V and 0 bases from J, with 8 bases between. Looked up from germline, CDR1 is MNHNS and CDR2 is SASEGT. The CDR3 coding sequence is TGTGCCAGCCTATCCCTAGCCAAAAACATTCAGTACTTC. This codes for CASLSLAKNIQYF.

This clonotype appeared a few times. The chain is built from TRBV7-9 and TRBJ1-2, with a possible D match to TRBD1 (5 bases). The V end lost 1 base, the J end lost 5 bases, and 14 bases lay between the germline ends. The CDR3 has 15 residues. Germline CDR1 is SEHNR and CDR2 is FQNEAQ (reference sequence). CDR3 coding DNA: TGTGCCAGCAGCTTAGGTTGGGGCCCAGGTTATGGCTACACCTTC. This gives the protein CASSLGWGPGYGYTF.

The V and J genes are TRBV7-9 and TRBJ1-2; maybe TRBD1 (6 bases). CDR3 length: 14 amino acids. CDR1 is SEHNR and CDR2 is FQNEAQ in the germline V gene (reference sequence). Between the trimmed V and J ends, which lost 4 bases and 4 bases, there was a span of 13 bases. CDR3 protein: CASSYGQILYGYTF. CDR3 in DNA: TGTGCCAGCAGCTACGGACAGATCCTCTATGGCTACACCTTC.

The V call is TRBV5-5, the J call TRBJ1-1; 7 nucleotides match TRBD1. J lost 5 bases, V lost 4 bases, and 8 bases had no gene match. This CDR3 contains 14 residues. Germline CDR1 reads SGHKS; CDR2 reads YYEKEE (reference sequence). CDR3 coding DNA: TGTGCCAGCAGCCAGACAGGGCTGGGGACTGAAGCTTTCTTT. Residues: CASSQTGLGTEAFF.

V is TRBV5-1 and J is TRBJ1-1; tentative D call: TRBD1 (5 bases). The germline gives CDR1 SGHRS, CDR2 YFSETQ. Trimming pared 4 bases from V and 1 base from J, leaving 14 bases between. The CDR3 is 15 residues long. CDR3 protein: CASSIVWGQNTEAFF. The DNA for the CDR3 is TGCGCCAGCAGCATCGTTTGGGGCCAGAACACTGAAGCTTTCTTT.

This clonotype was observed a handful of times. The V gene is TRBV7-6, the J gene TRBJ1-4, with D possibly TRBD1 on 5 matching bases. Germline V gene sequence: CDR1 SGHVS, CDR2 FNYEAQ. The germline V and J ends were trimmed by 5 bases and 10 bases, with 17 bases remaining between them. The CDR3 is 14 residues long. In DNA, the CDR3 is TGTGCCAGCAGCCTAACGGGCAGGGAGGGAAAACTGTTTTTT. Its translation: CASSLTGREGKLFF.

A few counts support this clonotype. The chain carries TRBV25-1 and TRBJ1-3; tentative D call: TRBD1 (6 bases). Germline CDR1 MGHDK, CDR2 SYGVNS. Trimming took 2 bases from V and 2 from J, leaving 7 bases between them. The CDR3 has 14 amino acids. This CDR3 is CASSEQGTGNTIYF. CDR3 coding DNA: TGTGCCAGCAGTGAACAGGGGACTGGAAACACCATATATTTT.

The rearrangement joins TRBV28 to TRBJ1-1, with D unclear. In germline, CDR1 is MDHEN, CDR2 SYDVKM. The germline V and J ends were trimmed by 3 bases and 1 base, with 6 bases remaining between them. The CDR3 is 13 amino acids. The CDR3 coding sequence is TGTGCCAGCAGTTTGCGGCCGAACACTGAAGCTTTCTTT. Its translation: CASSLRPNTEAFF.

The chain joins TRBV3-1 to TRBJ2-3; no clear D gene. The CDR3 loop spans 14 amino acids. Trimming cost V 7 bases and J 2 bases, with 13 bases left between them. The germline V gene encodes CDR1 LGHDT and CDR2 YNNKEL (reference sequence). In nucleotides, the CDR3 is TGTGCCAGCACCGCACCGGATGTCACAGATACGCAGTATTTT. It yields the protein CASTAPDVTDTQYF.

This chain joins TRBV29-1 and TRBJ1-2; D is perhaps TRBD1 (5 bases). Germline V gene lookup returns CDR1 SQVTM and CDR2 ANQGSEA. Deletions cut 7 bases from V and 3 bases from J, with 12 bases between. This CDR3 comprises 12 residues. In nucleotides, the CDR3 is TGCAGCGGTGGGGGGGTGGACTATGGCTACACCTTC. This gives the protein CSGGGVDYGYTF. The variable domain in full, with the rest retrieved from reference TRBV29-1 and TRBJ1-2, is SAVISQKPSRDICQRGTSLTIQCQVDSQVTMMFWYRQQPGQSLTLIATANQGSEATYESGFVIDKFPISRPNLTFSTLTVSNMSPEDSSIYLCSGGGVDYGYTFGSGTRLTVV.

V usage is TRBV9 and J usage is TRBJ2-7, with 8 bases aligning to TRBD1. Looked up from germline, CDR1 is SGDLS and CDR2 is YYNGEE. V shed 0 bases, J shed 0 bases, and the junction held 5 bases outside the gene matches. The CDR3 sequence is 16 residues long. The CDR3 nucleotides are TGTGCCAGCAGCGTAGGAGGGACAGGTAGCTCCTACGAGCAGTACTTC. It yields the protein CASSVGGTGSSYEQYF.

The chain's CDR3 is CASSSGTIYGYTF. DNA of the CDR3: TGTGCCAGCAGTTCCGGGACTATCTATGGCTACACCTTC. The gene calls are TRBV5-4 and TRBJ1-2; maybe TRBD1 (5 bases). Germline CDR1 is SGHNT and CDR2 is YYREEE (reference sequence). The CDR3 has 13 amino acids. V lost 5 bases and J 4 bases, leaving 12 bases between the germline ends.

The genes are TRBV10-3 and TRBJ1-5; 10 positions agree with TRBD1. The CDR3 runs 15 residues. The V segment lost 6 bases and the J segment 4 bases; nucleotides outside the gene matches: 6. Germline values: CDR1 ENHRY, CDR2 SYGVKD. DNA for the CDR3: TGTGCCATCAGAGGGGGGACAGGGGTTAATCAGCCCCAGCATTTT. Encoded protein: CAIRGGTGVNQPQHF.

The sample holds one count of this clonotype. The chain is built from TRBV19 and TRBJ1-4, with a weak D call TRBD1 (6 bases). The CDR3 has 13 amino acids. The V end lost 7 bases, the J end lost 7 bases, and 13 bases lay between the germline ends. Germline V CDR1 and CDR2: LNHDA, SQIVND (reference sequence). The chain's CDR3 is CASTEGVREKLFF. The CDR3, as DNA: TGTGCCAGTACAGAGGGGGTTCGTGAAAAACTGTTTTTT.

The chain uses TRBV6-1 and TRBJ2-4; 10 bases map to TRBD1. V gave up 6 bases and J gave up 5 bases; unmatched junction bases: 10. Germline V gene lookup returns CDR1 MNHNS and CDR2 SASEGT. The CDR3 loop spans 16 amino acids. The CDR3 is CASSLGPGQGENIQYF. The CDR3 bases are TGTGCCAGCAGCCTTGGCCCTGGACAGGGGGAAAACATTCAGTACTTC.

This clonotype came up once. This chain connects TRBV28 to TRBJ2-5, with 11 positions matching TRBD1. This CDR3 is built from 16 residues. The J segment lost 5 bases and the V segment lost 3 bases, leaving 8 bases of the junction unmatched. Germline values: CDR1 MDHEN, CDR2 SYDVKM. Here the CDR3 DNA reads TGTGCCAGCAGTTTCCGGACAGGGGGCTTGCGGGAGACCCAGTACTTC. Translation: CASSFRTGGLRETQYF.

CDR3 protein: CASSFLIGSNEQFF. CDR3 bases: TGTGCCAGCAGTTTCCTCATTGGGTCCAATGAGCAGTTCTTC. The chain is built from TRBV28 and TRBJ2-1; D not certain. The germline V and J ends were trimmed by 3 bases and 6 bases, with 12 bases remaining between them. The length of the CDR3 is 14 residues. The germline V gene has CDR1 MDHEN and CDR2 SYDVKM.

This clonotype was seen only once. V and J are TRBV9 and TRBJ1-6; the D is unclear. The germline V and J ends were trimmed by 0 bases and 7 bases, with 14 bases remaining between them. The CDR3 is 16 residues long. Germline values: CDR1 SGDLS, CDR2 YYNGEE. CDR3 loop: CASSVDVSLGNSPLHF. The CDR3 DNA sequence: TGTGCCAGCAGCGTAGACGTGAGCCTAGGGAATTCACCCCTCCACTTT.

This chain's CDR3 is CSASPSRGGRGELFF. The CDR3 DNA reads as TGCAGTGCTAGCCCATCGAGGGGGGGACGCGGGGAGCTGTTTTTT. The rearrangement links TRBV20-1 to TRBJ2-2, with D perhaps matching TRBD2 (7 bases). Germline V gene sequence: CDR1 DFQATT, CDR2 SNEGSKA (reference sequence). The CDR3 sequence is 15 residues long. Trimming took 3 bases from V and 7 from J, leaving 18 bases between them.

The chain joins TRBV3-1 to TRBJ1-2, with 9 bases fitting TRBD1. Germline trimming cut 6 bases from V and 5 bases from J; bases unmatched to any gene: 7. CDR1 is LGHDT and CDR2 is YNNKEL in the germline V gene (reference sequence). This CDR3 is 14 amino acids long. The CDR3 DNA is TGTGCCAGCAGAAATACAGGGGGCCCATATGGCTACACCTTC. Amino acid sequence: CASRNTGGPYGYTF.

This clonotype has just a few counts. The gene calls are TRBV15 and TRBJ1-1; D is unresolved. The CDR3 length is 12 residues. Germline values: CDR1 LNHNV, CDR2 YYDKDF (reference sequence). With 1 base removed from V and 7 bases from J, the gap between germline ends came to 7 bases. In nucleotides, the CDR3 is TGTGCCACCAGCAGAGTTGAGAGTGAAGCTTTCTTT. Translating it yields CATSRVESEAFF.

The CDR3 loop reads CASHLRGYGNQPQHF. CDR3 bases: TGTGCCAGCCACCTAAGGGGATATGGAAATCAGCCCCAGCATTTT. The genes are TRBV28 and TRBJ1-5; D perhaps matches TRBD1 (5 bases). This CDR3 comprises 15 residues. Germline V gene sequence: CDR1 MDHEN, CDR2 SYDVKM. Trimming stripped 8 bases from V and 4 bases from J, with 18 bases between.

This clonotype was seen a few times. The V and J genes are TRBV7-8 and TRBJ1-2; the match to TRBD1 covers 9 bases. CDR1 and CDR2 from the germline V gene are SGHVS and FQNEAQ. The CDR3 has 14 residues. J gave up 8 bases and V 0 bases, and 4 bases lay outside the gene matches. CDR3 in amino acids: CASSLAIQGAGYTF. The CDR3 coding sequence is TGTGCCAGCAGCTTAGCGATACAGGGGGCAGGCTACACCTTC.